The 25 T cell receptor beta chains in this list originate from one sample, sequenced in a study of CD8+ T cells in alopecia areata. The authors extracted RNA and reverse transcribed it into cDNA as the sequencing template. Some clones are missing from TCRdb's copy, which holds only in-frame ones; the method was immunoSEQ multiplex PCR. The sample holds 89,000 or so clones, roughly 50% seen once. The sample taken for sequencing was NKG2D-high CD8+ T cells sorted from blood. The receptors shown here come from a human donor with alopecia areata.

This clone was counted a few times. The chain carries TRBV14 and TRBJ2-7; D uncertain. There are 13 residues in the CDR3. Trimming removed 4 bases from V and 3 bases from J, with 10 bases in between. Germline V gene data show CDR1 as SGHDN and CDR2 as FVKESK. The CDR3 DNA is TGTGCCAGCAGCCTGGGAAGAGGCTACGAGCAGTACTTC. Protein sequence: CASSLGRGYEQYF.

This clone was seen once. This chain joins TRBV18 and TRBJ2-1; tentatively, D is TRBD1 or TRBD2 (5 bases each). Trimming left V 0 bases short and J 3 bases short, with 9 bases between. The CDR3 is 15 residues long. Germline V gene data show CDR1 as KGHSH and CDR2 as LQKENI. The CDR3 DNA reads TGTGCCAGCTCACCACCGGGACGCAGCTACAATGAGCAGTTCTTC. Protein: CASSPPGRSYNEQFF. Drawing the rest from reference TRBV18 and TRBJ2-1, the complete variable domain is NAGVMQNPRHLVRRRGQEARLRCSPMKGHSHVYWYRQLPEEGLKFMVYLQKENIIDESGMPKERFSAEFPKEGPSILRIQQVVRGDSAAYFCASSPPGRSYNEQFFGPGTRLTVL.

The V and J genes are TRBV5-1 and TRBJ2-3; weak D call: TRBD2 (5 bases). The germline gives CDR1 SGHRS, CDR2 YFSETQ. The CDR3 loop spans 15 amino acids. V dropped 2 bases and J dropped 6 bases, with 16 bases sitting between them. The CDR3 bases are TGCGCCAGCAGCTTCGTTAGCGCCCGAGAGGATACGCAGTATTTT. Its protein is CASSFVSAREDTQYF.

The genes are TRBV6-1 and TRBJ2-5; D gene unclear. The germline V and J ends were trimmed by 6 bases and 9 bases, with 11 bases remaining between them. CDR3 size: 11 residues. Germline V lookup: CDR1 MNHNS, CDR2 SASEGT. This CDR3 is CASSSPGAQYF. Here the CDR3 DNA reads TGTGCCAGCAGCAGCCCTGGGGCCCAGTACTTC.

The J gene is TRBJ2-3, the V gene TRBV29-1; 13 bases match TRBD2. Germline assignment: CDR1 SQVTM and CDR2 ANQGSEA. V lost 3 bases and J lost 1; bases outside the gene matches: 7. This CDR3 is built from 17 residues. The CDR3 bases are TGCAGCGTTGAGGGACTAGCGGGATGGTGGGGCACAGATACGCAGTATTTT. It encodes CSVEGLAGWWGTDTQYF.

This clone came up once. J is TRBJ2-7 and V is TRBV5-6, with TRBD2 identical over 11 bases. Germline trimming cut 4 bases from V and 6 bases from J; bases unmatched to any gene: 6. Germline lookup yields CDR1 SGHDT and CDR2 YYEEEE. The CDR3 is 14 residues long. CDR3 nucleotides: TGTGCCAGCAGCCTGACTAGCGGGACCCTCGAGCAGTACTTC. Protein product: CASSLTSGTLEQYF.

This clone was found a few times. This chain uses TRBV4-1 with TRBJ2-1; TRBD2 is a possible D gene (6 bases). CDR3 size: 14 residues. Trimming removed 4 bases at V and 5 bases at J, with 12 bases between. Germline V gene lookup returns CDR1 MGHRA and CDR2 YSYEKL. DNA of the CDR3: TGCGCCAGCAGCCCGGAGCGGGCCGACAATGAGCAGTTCTTC. It is translated as CASSPERADNEQFF.

The rearrangement joins TRBV5-1 to TRBJ1-5; D perhaps matches TRBD1 (5 bases). V was shortened by 1 base and J by 2 bases, with 10 bases between the two germline ends. The CDR3 is made up of 15 amino acids. Germline V lookup: CDR1 SGHRS, CDR2 YFSETQ. CDR3 loop: CASSLWGAGNQPQHF. The DNA for the CDR3 is TGCGCCAGCAGCTTGTGGGGCGCGGGCAATCAGCCCCAGCATTTT.

The chain has TRBV4-1 and TRBJ2-5, with 7 bases lining up with TRBD1. Germline assignment: CDR1 MGHRA and CDR2 YSYEKL. CDR3 length: 15 residues. The junction had 6 bases not matched to a gene; V was cut back by 1 base and J by 4 bases. The CDR3 DNA is TGCGCCAGCAGCCAAGTTCAGGGGGTTCGAGAGACCCAGTACTTC. It is translated as CASSQVQGVRETQYF.

This chain uses TRBV5-1 with TRBJ2-7, with 10 bases fitting TRBD1. CDR1 and CDR2 (germline): SGHRS, YFSETQ. The CDR3 is 14 residues long. J lost 3 bases, V lost 6 bases, and 6 bases had no gene match. The CDR3 spells CASNPGTGDYEQYF. The CDR3 nucleotides read TGCGCCAGCAACCCCGGGACAGGGGACTACGAGCAGTACTTC.

This clone was picked up one time. J is TRBJ2-5 and V is TRBV29-1; D is unresolved. The DNA end is more similar to TRBJ2-7, so the J call may be wrong. CDR1 is SQVTM, CDR2 ANQGSEA, per germline. The CDR3 loop spans 13 amino acids. The CDR3 region is CSAATATEYEQYF. CDR3 bases: TGCAGCGCCGCGACGGCGACGGAATACGAGCAGTACTTC.

V is TRBV6-5 and J is TRBJ2-1; a weak D match, TRBD2 (5 bases). The CDR3 loop spans 14 amino acids. In germline, CDR1 is MNHEY, CDR2 SVGAGI. Deletions cut 4 bases from V and 0 bases from J, with 7 bases between. CDR3 in DNA: TGTGCCAGCAGTTTGGACTTCTCCTACAATGAGCAGTTCTTC. Encoded protein: CASSLDFSYNEQFF.

This sequence joins TRBV7-8 and TRBJ2-5; D is uncertain. V lost 8 bases and J lost 4, with 8 bases in between. The CDR3 covers 11 residues. The germline CDR1 and CDR2 sequences are SGHVS and FQNEAQ. The CDR3 region has the DNA TGTGCCAGCGACGTAGGAGAGACCCAGTACTTC. The encoded protein is CASDVGETQYF. The variable domain in full, with the rest retrieved from reference TRBV7-8 and TRBJ2-5, is GAGVSQSPRYKVAKRGQDVALRCDPISGHVSLFWYQQALGQGPEFLTYFQNEAQLDKSGLPSDRFFAERPEGSVSTLKIQRTQQEDSAVYLCASDVGETQYFGPGTRLLVL.

V gene TRBV5-1 combines with J gene TRBJ2-7; TRBD2 agrees at 15 bases. Germline V CDR1 and CDR2: SGHRS, YFSETQ. J was trimmed by 6 bases and V by 4 bases; bases with no gene match: 8. The CDR3 loop spans 16 amino acids. CDR3 sequence (DNA): TGCGCCAGCAGCCCCGGACTAGCGGGAGGGTCTCGCGAGCAGTACTTC. This codes for CASSPGLAGGSREQYF. Full variable domain (missing parts from reference TRBV5-1 and TRBJ2-7): KAGVTQTPRYLIKTRGQQVTLSCSPISGHRSVSWYQQTPGQGLQFLFEYFSETQRNKGNFPGRFSGRQFSNSRSEMNVSTLELGDSALYLCASSPGLAGGSREQYFGPGTRLTVT.

This chain joins TRBV27 and TRBJ2-3; D gene uncertain. This CDR3 is 10 amino acids long. Trimming cost V 8 bases and J 4 bases, with 4 bases left between them. Germline V lookup: CDR1 MNHEY, CDR2 SMNVEV (reference sequence). The CDR3 region is CASGSDTQYF. CDR3 coding DNA: TGTGCCAGCGGATCAGATACGCAGTATTTT.

The chain uses TRBV11-2 and TRBJ2-7; no clear D gene. The length of the CDR3 is 13 residues. Trimming stripped 7 bases from V and 5 bases from J, with 15 bases between. Germline values: CDR1 SGHAT, CDR2 FQNNGV. The CDR3 DNA reads TGTGCCAGCATGTCCCTGTTACTAAACGAGCAGTACTTC. Translation: CASMSLLLNEQYF.

This clone was found a few times. The chain has TRBV5-1 and TRBJ2-7, with 8 bases fitting TRBD2. The junction had 3 bases not matched to a gene; V was cut back by 4 bases and J by 3 bases. This CDR3 spans 13 amino acids. The germline V gene has CDR1 SGHRS and CDR2 YFSETQ. The CDR3 sequence: CASSPGGGYEQYF. The CDR3 coding sequence is TGCGCCAGCAGCCCCGGGGGGGGCTACGAGCAGTACTTC.

The sample holds a few counts of this clone. The chain is built from TRBV9 and TRBJ2-1, with a tentative D call TRBD2 (6 bases). The CDR3 spans 15 residues. Germline loops: CDR1 SGDLS, CDR2 YYNGEE. Deletions cut 2 bases from V and 7 bases from J, with 16 bases between. CDR3 in DNA: TGTGCCAGCAGCGTCGATGGCGGGATAGGGAATGAGCAGTTCTTC. Protein product: CASSVDGGIGNEQFF.

This clone came up a few times. The V gene is TRBV25-1, the J gene TRBJ1-4; D is ambiguous. The CDR3 is 15 amino acids. The V and J ends lost 5 bases and 6 bases respectively, with 16 bases between them. Germline V gives CDR1 MGHDK, CDR2 SYGVNS. CDR3 in amino acids: CASSTPAGLDEKLFF. The CDR3 DNA reads as TGTGCCAGCAGTACCCCCGCGGGATTGGATGAAAAACTGTTTTTT.

This chain joins TRBV27 and TRBJ2-6; D is possibly TRBD2 (5 bases). Trimming removed 6 bases from V and 4 bases from J, with 13 bases in between. The CDR3 has 15 residues. CDR1 is MNHEY, CDR2 SMNVEV, per germline (reference sequence). CDR3 coding DNA: TGTGCCAGCAGCGAGGAGGCCGCGGGGGCCAACGTCCTGACTTTC. Translating gives CASSEEAAGANVLTF.

V gene TRBV23-1 combines with J gene TRBJ1-6; TRBD1 agrees at 7 bases. TRBV23-1 is placed among ORFs of uncertain function. Germline trimming cut 6 bases from V and 0 bases from J; bases unmatched to any gene: 2. The CDR3 covers 15 residues. The CDR3 protein is CASRDRSSYNSPLHF. The CDR3 bases are TGCGCCAGCAGGGACAGGAGCTCCTATAATTCACCCCTCCACTTT.

This clone showed up just a few times. The chain recombines TRBV29-1 with TRBJ2-7; 9 nucleotides line up with TRBD1. Germline trimming cut 6 bases from V and 2 bases from J; bases unmatched to any gene: 5. The CDR3 loop spans 13 amino acids. Germline V CDR1 and CDR2: SQVTM, ANQGSEA. The CDR3 bases are TGCAGCGTGCGGACAGGGGACGCCTACGAGCAGTACTTC. Its protein is CSVRTGDAYEQYF.

This chain links TRBV27 with TRBJ2-7, with 12 bases lining up with TRBD2. The CDR3 is 15 amino acids. The germline V gene encodes CDR1 MNHEY and CDR2 SMNVEV (reference sequence). V dropped 6 bases and J dropped 6; count of bases not matched to a gene: 9. The CDR3 DNA follows: TGTGCCAGCAGCGAGAGGACTAGCGGGATCTCCGAGCAGTACTTC. Translating it yields CASSERTSGISEQYF.

V gene TRBV11-2 combines with J gene TRBJ2-7; 8 bases fit TRBD1. The CDR3 runs to 15 residues. Germline lookup yields CDR1 SGHAT and CDR2 FQNNGV. Trimming removed 1 base from V and 8 bases from J; junction bases left unmatched: 10. The CDR3: CASSLGQGARGKQYF. The CDR3 nucleotides are TGTGCCAGCAGCTTAGGTCAGGGGGCGCGTGGGAAGCAGTACTTC.

V and J are TRBV4-2 and TRBJ1-1; D is possibly TRBD1 (5 bases). Germline CDR1 and CDR2: LGHNA and YNFKEQ. Trimming removed 3 bases at V and 0 bases at J, with 5 bases between. CDR3 length: 13 amino acids. CDR3 loop: CASSQTVNTEAFF. Written as DNA, the CDR3 is TGTGCCAGCAGCCAGACAGTGAACACTGAAGCTTTCTTT.